What follows is one T cell receptor (beta chain) and its context. The record originates from a study of blood T cell repertoires in COVID-19. Study at large: The study drew acute and convalescent COVID-19 samples from the United States, Italy and Spain. PBMCs, B-cell-depleted T cells, or T cells were the source of the cDNA or gDNA that made up the material.

Per the germline V gene, CDR1 is SGHTA and CDR2 is FQGNSA. This CDR3 is built from 16 residues. Losses at the gene ends were 4 bases for V and 5 bases for J; bases not matched to a gene: 10. Clones were read by immunoSEQ multiplex PCR, and TCRdb kept only the in-frame ones, dropping some. The sample consists of about 140,000 clones, around 73% of them appearing once. The chain employs TRBV7-2 and TRBJ2-3, with 9 bases aligning to TRBD1. Material: peripheral blood. The sequence came from a woman in her fifties or sixties with active or convalescent COVID-19. The CDR3, as DNA: TGTGCCAGCAGCTCATACAGGGGGCGCGTTTTAGATACGCAGTATTTT. It codes for CASSSYRGRVLDTQYF.